This T cell receptor (beta chain) was obtained from a study of T-cell memory formation after mild COVID-19. 5'RACE with constant-segment primers yielded barcoded, UMI-tagged TCR alpha and TCR beta cDNA libraries. Via MiXCR, TCRdb re-called the 5' RACE reads, giving one row per CDR3 protein. The profile shows 300,000 or so distinct CDR3 sequences, around 15% of them singletons. Between the trimmed V and J ends, which lost 3 bases and 6 bases, there was a span of 14 bases. The CDR3 has 14 residues. CDR1 and CDR2 (germline): MGHDK, SYGVNS. In its sample, this clonotype was seen once. This sequence joins TRBV25-1 and TRBJ1-2; no clear D gene. Sequenced: PBMCs or a T cell subset sorted from them (not recorded which). This receptor was identified in a man younger than 35 who had mild COVID-19 (a few samples of this study predate the infection). Cell type and time point are not known. The CDR3 bases are TGTGCCAGCAGTGAGAACCCGGTTTTAGATGGCTACACCTTC. Translating gives CASSENPVLDGYTF.